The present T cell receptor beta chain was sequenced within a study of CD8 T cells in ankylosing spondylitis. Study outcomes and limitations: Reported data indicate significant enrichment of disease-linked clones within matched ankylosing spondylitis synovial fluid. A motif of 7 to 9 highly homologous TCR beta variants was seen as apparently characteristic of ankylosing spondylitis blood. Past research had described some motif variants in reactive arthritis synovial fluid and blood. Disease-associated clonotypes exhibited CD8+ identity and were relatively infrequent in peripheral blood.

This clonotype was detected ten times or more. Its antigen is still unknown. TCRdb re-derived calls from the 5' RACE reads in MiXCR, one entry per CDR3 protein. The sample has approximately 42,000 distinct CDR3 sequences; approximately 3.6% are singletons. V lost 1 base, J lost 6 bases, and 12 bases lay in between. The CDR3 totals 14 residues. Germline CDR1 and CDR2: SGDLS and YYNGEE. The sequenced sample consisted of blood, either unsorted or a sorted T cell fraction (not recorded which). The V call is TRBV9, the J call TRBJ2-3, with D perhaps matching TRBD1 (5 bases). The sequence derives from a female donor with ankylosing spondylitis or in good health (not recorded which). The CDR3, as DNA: TGTGCCAGCAGCGTACTCCAGGGTACGGATACGCAGTATTTT. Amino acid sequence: CASSVLQGTDTQYF.